The source of this T cell receptor beta chain is a study of shared clonotypes between healthy human individuals. Some clones are missing from TCRdb's copy, which holds only in-frame ones; the method was immunoSEQ multiplex PCR. The repertoire holds 2.5 million or so clones, with approximately 92% as singletons. This clone came up a few times. What it recognizes is unknown. The study separated CD4+ cells into CD45RA+ naive and CD45RA-negative memory subsets. The germline V gene has CDR1 SGDLS and CDR2 YYNGEE. V was clipped by 1 base and J by 1 base, with 5 bases between them. The CDR3 sequence is 13 residues long. Findings and limits, study-wide: Generation probability values for non-shared clonotypes were lower than those for clonotypes shared by all four donors.

Sequenced: naive CD4+ T cells sorted from blood. Subset in this sample: CD45RA+ positively selected. The receptor was isolated from a man aged 18 to 30 in good health. This chain joins TRBV9 and TRBJ1-1, with D uncertain. The CDR3 DNA reads as TGTGCCAGCAGCGTACTACAGAACACTGAAGCTTTCTTT. It encodes CASSVLQNTEAFF.